The next 10 T cell receptor beta chains were all read from a single sample in a study of cytomegalovirus exposure and HLA in healthy donors. The PCR ran on 60 Vbeta and 13 Jbeta primers. The protocol was immunoSEQ multiplex PCR, while the TCRdb copy is restricted to in-frame clones and leaves out a portion. There are roughly 100,000 clones in the sample; 75% to 85% occur only once, and approximately 10% lies in the top ten. Sequencing was carried out using PBMCs. These receptors came from a woman aged 18-35 years in good health and CMV-seropositive.

A few counts support this clone. The chain uses TRBV6-5 and TRBJ1-5, with D unclear. Trimming pared 0 bases from V and 9 bases from J, leaving 15 bases between. Per germline, CDR1 MNHEY and CDR2 SVGAGI. The CDR3 contains 15 residues. The DNA of the CDR3 is TGTGCCAGCAGTTACTCGAAGGGAGCGGGTTGGCCCCAGCATTTT. Protein: CASSYSKGAGWPQHF.

V usage is TRBV2 and J usage is TRBJ1-2, with 11 bases that match TRBD1. The J segment lost 3 bases and the V segment lost 7 bases, leaving 10 bases of the junction unmatched. The germline V gene encodes CDR1 SNHLY and CDR2 FYNNEI. The CDR3 extends over 16 amino acids. CDR3 bases: TGTGCCAGCACCACAAGTCCGGGACAGGGGGACTATGGCTACACCTTC. Amino acids: CASTTSPGQGDYGYTF.

This chain uses TRBV5-1 with TRBJ1-4, with 8 bases aligning to TRBD1. V trimming: 3 bases; J trimming: 0 bases; junction bases outside the gene matches: 4. The CDR3 is 16 residues long. CDR1 SGHRS and CDR2 YFSETQ come from the germline V gene. The CDR3 coding sequence is TGCGCCAGCAGCTGGCGGGACAGGACAACTAATGAAAAACTGTTTTTT. Protein sequence: CASSWRDRTTNEKLFF.

As concerns this clone: The CDR3 carries no conserved terminal phenylalanine or tryptophan, so it likely arises from a read error. The chain recombines TRBV27 with TRBJ1-2; 8 nucleotides agree with TRBD1. Germline V CDR1 and CDR2: MNHEY, SMNVEV (reference sequence). CDR3 length: 14 residues. The V and J ends lost 6 bases and 8 bases, in that order; junction bases with no gene match: 11. The CDR3 DNA sequence: TGTGCCAGCAGCCTTTCGACAGGGGCGAGAGGCTACACCCTC. Its translation: CASSLSTGARGYTL.

This chain uses TRBV18 with TRBJ1-2, with 7 bases matching TRBD1. The CDR3 extends over 15 amino acids. V trimming: 1 base; J trimming: 3 bases; junction bases outside the gene matches: 5. In germline, CDR1 is KGHSH, CDR2 LQKENI. CDR3 sequence: CASSPQPGGDYGYTF. For the CDR3, the DNA is TGTGCCAGCTCACCACAGCCAGGGGGAGACTATGGCTACACCTTC.

This chain joins TRBV30 and TRBJ2-7; D unclear. Between the trimmed V and J ends, which lost 3 bases and 3 bases, there was a span of 6 bases. From germline, CDR1 is GTSNPN and CDR2 SVGIG (reference sequence). CDR3 size: 11 residues. The CDR3 spells CAWSPSYEQYF. The DNA of the CDR3 is TGTGCCTGGAGCCCGAGCTACGAGCAGTACTTC.

The sample holds a few counts of this clone. The chain links TRBV28 to TRBJ2-7; TRBD1 might be the D (6 bases). Per germline, CDR1 MDHEN and CDR2 SYDVKM. This CDR3 contains 16 residues. The germline V and J ends were trimmed by 5 bases and 2 bases, with 19 bases remaining between them. CDR3 sequence (DNA): TGTGCCAGCAGTACCCCAAAGCTCAGGGGTCCCTACGAGCAGTACTTC. Translating gives CASSTPKLRGPYEQYF. The full variable domain, its missing parts supplied by reference TRBV28 and TRBJ2-7, is DVKVTQSSRYLVKRTGEKVFLECVQDMDHENMFWYRQDPGLGLRLIYFSYDVKMKEKGDIPEGYSVSREKKERFSLILESASTNQTSMYLCASSTPKLRGPYEQYFGPGTRLTVT.

This clone was detected once. The chain carries TRBV5-1 and TRBJ1-1; a weak D match, TRBD1 (5 bases). The CDR3 covers 13 residues. Germline assignment: CDR1 SGHRS and CDR2 YFSETQ. V was cut by 6 bases and J by 7 bases, with 16 bases left in between. CDR3 nucleotide sequence: TGCGCCAGCAAACAGGCCCCTTCGGATGAAGCTTTCTTT. Residues: CASKQAPSDEAFF.

This clone was recorded a few times. J is TRBJ1-2 and V is TRBV4-1; 10 bases align to TRBD1. J lost 0 bases, V lost 6 bases, and 7 bases had no gene match. The germline gives CDR1 MGHRA, CDR2 YSYEKL. The CDR3 sequence is 16 residues long. The CDR3 coding sequence is TGCGCCAGCAGACCGGGACAGGGGTTCGCTAACTATGGCTACACCTTC. Residues: CASRPGQGFANYGYTF.

J is TRBJ2-1 and V is TRBV7-8; 13 nucleotides match TRBD2. J gave up 9 bases and V 5 bases, and 10 bases lay outside the gene matches. CDR1 is SGHVS, CDR2 FQNEAQ, per germline. This CDR3 has 16 residues. CDR3 in amino acids: CASSGTLGLAGAEQFF. As DNA, the CDR3 is TGTGCCAGCAGCGGGACCCTTGGACTAGCGGGGGCTGAGCAGTTCTTC.